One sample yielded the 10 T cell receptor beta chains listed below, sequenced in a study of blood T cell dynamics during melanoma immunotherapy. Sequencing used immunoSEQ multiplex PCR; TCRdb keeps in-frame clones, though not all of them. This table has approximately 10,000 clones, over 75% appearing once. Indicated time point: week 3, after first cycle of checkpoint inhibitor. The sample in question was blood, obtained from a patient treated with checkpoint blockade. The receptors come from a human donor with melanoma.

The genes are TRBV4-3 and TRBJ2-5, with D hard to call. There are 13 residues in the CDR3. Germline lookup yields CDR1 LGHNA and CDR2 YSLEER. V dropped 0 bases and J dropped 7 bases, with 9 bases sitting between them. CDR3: CASSQDQGWTQYF. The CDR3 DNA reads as TGCGCCAGCAGCCAAGATCAAGGGTGGACCCAGTACTTC.

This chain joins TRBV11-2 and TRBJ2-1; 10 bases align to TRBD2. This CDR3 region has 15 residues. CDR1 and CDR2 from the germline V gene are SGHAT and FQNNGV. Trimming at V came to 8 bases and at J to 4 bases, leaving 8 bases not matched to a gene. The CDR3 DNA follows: TGTGCCAGCTCGAGCGGGGGGGGGATTTACAATGAGCAGTTCTTC. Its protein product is CASSSGGGIYNEQFF.

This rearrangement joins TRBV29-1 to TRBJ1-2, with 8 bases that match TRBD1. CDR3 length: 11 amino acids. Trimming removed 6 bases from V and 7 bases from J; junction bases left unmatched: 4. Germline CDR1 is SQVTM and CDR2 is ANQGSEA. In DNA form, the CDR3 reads TGCAGCGTGCCACAGGGGGGTGGCTACACCTTC. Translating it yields CSVPQGGGYTF.

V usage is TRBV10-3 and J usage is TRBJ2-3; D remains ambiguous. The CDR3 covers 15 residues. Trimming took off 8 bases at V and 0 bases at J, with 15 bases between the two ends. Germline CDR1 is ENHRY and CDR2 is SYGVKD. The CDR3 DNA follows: TGTGCCATCGGCGGCGAAAGTCTTAGCACAGATACGCAGTATTTT. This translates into CAIGGESLSTDTQYF.

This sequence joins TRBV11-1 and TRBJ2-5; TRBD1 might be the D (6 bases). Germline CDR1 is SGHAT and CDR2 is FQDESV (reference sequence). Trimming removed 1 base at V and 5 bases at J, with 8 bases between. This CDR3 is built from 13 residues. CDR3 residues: CASSLVRGETQYF. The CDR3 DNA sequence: TGTGCCAGCAGCTTAGTCAGGGGCGAGACCCAGTACTTC.

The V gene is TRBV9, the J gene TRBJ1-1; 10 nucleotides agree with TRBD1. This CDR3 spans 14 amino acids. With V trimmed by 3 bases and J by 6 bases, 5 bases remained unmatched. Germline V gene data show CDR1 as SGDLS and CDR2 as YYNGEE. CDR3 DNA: TGTGCCAGCAGCGGGACAGGGGGTAGCGCTGAAGCTTTCTTT. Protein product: CASSGTGGSAEAFF.

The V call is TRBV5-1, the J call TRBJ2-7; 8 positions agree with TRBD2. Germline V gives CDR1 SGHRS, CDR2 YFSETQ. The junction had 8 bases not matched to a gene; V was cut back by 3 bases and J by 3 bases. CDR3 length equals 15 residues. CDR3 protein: CASSWTGTRIYEQYF. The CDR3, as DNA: TGCGCCAGCAGCTGGACCGGGACTAGGATCTACGAGCAGTACTTC. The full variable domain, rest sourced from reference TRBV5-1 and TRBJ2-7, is KAGVTQTPRYLIKTRGQQVTLSCSPISGHRSVSWYQQTPGQGLQFLFEYFSETQRNKGNFPGRFSGRQFSNSRSEMNVSTLELGDSALYLCASSWTGTRIYEQYFGPGTRLTVT.

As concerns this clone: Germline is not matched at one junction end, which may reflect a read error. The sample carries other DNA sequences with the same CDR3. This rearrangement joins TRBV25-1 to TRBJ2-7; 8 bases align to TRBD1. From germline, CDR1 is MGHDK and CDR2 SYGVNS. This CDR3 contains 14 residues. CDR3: CASSVQGASYEQYF. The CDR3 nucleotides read TGTGCCAGCAGTGTCCAGGGGGCCTCCTACGAGCAGTACTTT.

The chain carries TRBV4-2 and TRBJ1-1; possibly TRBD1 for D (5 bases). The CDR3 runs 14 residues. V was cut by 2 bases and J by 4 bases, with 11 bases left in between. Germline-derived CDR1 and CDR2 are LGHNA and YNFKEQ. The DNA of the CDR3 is TGTGCCAGCAGCCAAAGCAGGGCGGGCACTGAAGCTTTCTTT. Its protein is CASSQSRAGTEAFF.

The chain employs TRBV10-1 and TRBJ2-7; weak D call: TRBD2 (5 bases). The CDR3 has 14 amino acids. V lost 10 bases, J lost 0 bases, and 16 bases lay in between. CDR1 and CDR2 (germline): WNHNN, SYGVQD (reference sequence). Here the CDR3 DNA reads TGCGCCACTCATGAGCAGGAGGTCTCCTACGAGCAGTACTTC. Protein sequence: CATHEQEVSYEQYF.